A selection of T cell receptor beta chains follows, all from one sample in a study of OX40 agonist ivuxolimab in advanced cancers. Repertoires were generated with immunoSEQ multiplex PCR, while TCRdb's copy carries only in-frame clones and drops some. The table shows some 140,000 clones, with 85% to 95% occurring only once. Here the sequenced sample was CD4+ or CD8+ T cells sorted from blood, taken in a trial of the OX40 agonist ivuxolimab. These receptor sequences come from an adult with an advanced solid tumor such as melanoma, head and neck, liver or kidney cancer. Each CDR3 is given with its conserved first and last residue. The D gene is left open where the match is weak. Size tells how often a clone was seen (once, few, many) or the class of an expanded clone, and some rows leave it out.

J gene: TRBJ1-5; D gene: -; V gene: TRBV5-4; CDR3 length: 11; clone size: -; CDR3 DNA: TGTGCCAGCAGCTACAATCAGCCCCAGCATTTT; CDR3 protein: CASSYNQPQHF
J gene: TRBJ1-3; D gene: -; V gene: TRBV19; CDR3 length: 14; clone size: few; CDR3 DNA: TGTGCCAGTAGTGTCGGAGTGGGAGGAAACACCATATATTTT; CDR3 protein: CASSVGVGGNTIYF
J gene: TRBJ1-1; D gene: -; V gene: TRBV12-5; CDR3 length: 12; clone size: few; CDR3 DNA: TGTGCTAGTGGTTTGGAAAACACTGAAGCTTTCTTT; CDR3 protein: CASGLENTEAFF
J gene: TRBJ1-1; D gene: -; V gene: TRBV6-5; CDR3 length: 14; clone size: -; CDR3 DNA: TGTGCCAGCAGTTACCCTCAGGGGCGAACTGAAGCTTTCTTT; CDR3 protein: CASSYPQGRTEAFF
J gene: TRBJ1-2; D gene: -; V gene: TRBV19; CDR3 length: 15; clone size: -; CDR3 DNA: TGTGCCAGTAGTATAGACAGGGGTGCTAACTATGGCTACACCTTC; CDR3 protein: CASSIDRGANYGYTF
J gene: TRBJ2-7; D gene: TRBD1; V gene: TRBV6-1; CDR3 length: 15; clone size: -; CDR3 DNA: TGTGCCAGCAGATCCACGGGACAGGGGTCCTACGAGCAGTACTTC; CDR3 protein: CASRSTGQGSYEQYF
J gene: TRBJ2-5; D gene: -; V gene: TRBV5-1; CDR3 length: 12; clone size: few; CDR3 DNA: TGCGCCAGCGGGGCAATGGGAGAGACCCAGTACTTC; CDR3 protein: CASGAMGETQYF
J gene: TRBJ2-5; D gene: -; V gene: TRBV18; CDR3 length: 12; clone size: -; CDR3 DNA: TGTGCCAGCTCACCCACCCGGGAGACCCAGTACTTC; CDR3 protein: CASSPTRETQYF
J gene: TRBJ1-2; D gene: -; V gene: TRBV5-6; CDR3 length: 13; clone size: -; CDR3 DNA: TGTGCCAGCAGCCCCGGACCGAGATGGGGCTACACCTTC; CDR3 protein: CASSPGPRWGYTF
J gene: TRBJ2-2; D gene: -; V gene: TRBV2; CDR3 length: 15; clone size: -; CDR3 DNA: TGTGCCAGCAGTGAACGGACCTTCTACACCGGGGAGCTGTTTTTT; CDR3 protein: CASSERTFYTGELFF
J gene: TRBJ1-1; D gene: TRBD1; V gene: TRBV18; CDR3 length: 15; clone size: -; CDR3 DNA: TGTGCCAGCTCACTTGCCGGGACAGCAAACACTGAAGCTTTCTTT; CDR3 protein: CASSLAGTANTEAFF
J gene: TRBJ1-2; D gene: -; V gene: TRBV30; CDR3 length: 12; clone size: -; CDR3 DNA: TGTGCCTGGAACCCCCAGGGCTTTGGCTACACCTTC; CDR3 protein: CAWNPQGFGYTF